These 14 T cell receptor beta chains were sequenced from one sample in a study of blood T cell repertoires in COVID-19. The protocol was immunoSEQ multiplex PCR, while the TCRdb copy is restricted to in-frame clones and leaves out a portion. The sample lists 300,000 to 450,000 clones, around 89% occurring once. Sample: PBMCs or T cells enriched from blood (not recorded which). These receptor sequences come from a man aged 18-30 years who had recovered from COVID-19.

The rearrangement links TRBV29-1 to TRBJ1-2, with 9 bases lining up with TRBD1. The CDR3 length is 14 residues. Germline V gene lookup returns CDR1 SQVTM and CDR2 ANQGSEA. V lost 6 bases to trimming and J lost 3 bases; unmatched junction nucleotides: 8. CDR3 in DNA: TGCAGCGTGGGCCACAGGGGGCGAGACTATGGCTACACCTTC. Translated, it gives CSVGHRGRDYGYTF. The full variable domain, in which reference TRBV29-1 and TRBJ1-2 provide the parts outside the CDR3, is SAVISQKPSRDICQRGTSLTIQCQVDSQVTMMFWYRQQPGQSLTLIATANQGSEATYESGFVIDKFPISRPNLTFSTLTVSNMSPEDSSIYLCSVGHRGRDYGYTFGSGTRLTVV.

The gene calls are TRBV5-4 and TRBJ2-1, with D possibly matching TRBD1 (6 bases). The germline V gene encodes CDR1 SGHNT and CDR2 YYREEE (reference sequence). The V and J ends lost 3 bases and 10 bases respectively, with 8 bases between them. There are 11 residues in the CDR3. The chain's CDR3 is CASSSGEEQFF. The CDR3 region has the DNA TGTGCCAGCAGCTCAGGGGAGGAGCAGTTCTTC.

The chain uses TRBV5-1 and TRBJ2-5; 9 bases are a match to TRBD1. CDR1 is SGHRS and CDR2 is YFSETQ in the germline V gene. The CDR3 spans 15 residues. The ends lost 3 bases at V and 5 bases at J; junction bases unmatched: 8. CDR3 sequence: CASSWGDRGWETQYF. CDR3 DNA: TGCGCCAGCAGCTGGGGCGACAGGGGGTGGGAGACCCAGTACTTC.

The gene calls are TRBV9 and TRBJ1-2, with D maybe TRBD1 (6 bases). The CDR3 consists of 14 residues. With 4 bases removed from V and 1 base from J, the gap between germline ends came to 11 bases. The germline gives CDR1 SGDLS, CDR2 YYNGEE. The CDR3 bases are TGTGCCAGCAGCTCCCACAGGGATAACTATGGCTACACCTTC. Translating gives CASSSHRDNYGYTF.

The chain couples TRBV2 to TRBJ2-6, with 9 bases matching TRBD1. There are 17 residues in the CDR3. The germline gives CDR1 SNHLY, CDR2 FYNNEI. The ends lost 5 bases at V and 4 bases at J; junction bases unmatched: 9. The CDR3 reads CASSTGTGFFGANVLTF. For the CDR3, the DNA is TGTGCCAGCAGTACCGGGACAGGGTTTTTCGGGGCCAACGTCCTGACTTTC. Full variable domain (remainder filled in from reference TRBV2 and TRBJ2-6): EPEVTQTPSHQVTQMGQEVILRCVPISNHLYFYWYRQILGQKVEFLVSFYNNEISEKSEIFDDQFSVERPDGSNFTLKIRSTKLEDSAMYFCASSTGTGFFGANVLTFGAGSRLTVL.

The chain has TRBV28 and TRBJ2-3, with a weak D call TRBD2 (8 bases). Trimming stripped 5 bases from V and 5 bases from J, with 20 bases between. Germline CDR1 and CDR2: MDHEN and SYDVKM. The CDR3 covers 16 residues. CDR3 coding DNA: TGTGCCAGCAGTACCTCCGGGAGGGGGCGAGTAGATACGCAGTATTTT. It codes for CASSTSGRGRVDTQYF. The full variable domain, rest sourced from reference TRBV28 and TRBJ2-3, is DVKVTQSSRYLVKRTGEKVFLECVQDMDHENMFWYRQDPGLGLRLIYFSYDVKMKEKGDIPEGYSVSREKKERFSLILESASTNQTSMYLCASSTSGRGRVDTQYFGPGTRLTVL.

The chain couples TRBV6-1 to TRBJ2-1; 8 nucleotides line up with TRBD1. V lost 3 bases and J lost 2; bases outside the gene matches: 3. Looked up from germline, CDR1 is MNHNS and CDR2 is SASEGT. This CDR3 comprises 15 residues. CDR3: CASSDRDRPYNEQFF. The DNA for the CDR3 is TGTGCCAGCAGTGACCGGGACAGGCCCTACAATGAGCAGTTCTTC.

The chain employs TRBV2 and TRBJ1-2, with D unclear. This CDR3 spans 14 amino acids. CDR1 is SNHLY and CDR2 is FYNNEI in the germline V gene. V was cut by 1 base and J by 0 bases, with 6 bases left in between. The chain's CDR3 is CASSEVGTNYGYTF. The CDR3 bases are TGTGCCAGCAGTGAAGTGGGCACTAACTATGGCTACACCTTC.

The genes are TRBV27 and TRBJ1-2; D is unresolved. Germline-derived CDR1 and CDR2 are MNHEY and SMNVEV (reference sequence). V was clipped by 3 bases and J by 6 bases, with 11 bases between them. There are 13 residues in the CDR3. The DNA for the CDR3 is TGTGCCAGCAGTTTTCTGGCCTCACATGGCTACACCTTC. Protein product: CASSFLASHGYTF.

V usage is TRBV10-3 and J usage is TRBJ2-2; 7 bases fit TRBD2. The germline CDR1 and CDR2 sequences are ENHRY and SYGVKD. The J segment lost 3 bases and the V segment lost 6 bases, leaving 4 bases of the junction unmatched. The CDR3 length is 14 residues. CDR3 region: CAIRIAGDTGELFF. CDR3 sequence (DNA): TGTGCCATCAGGATAGCGGGCGACACCGGGGAGCTGTTTTTT.

The V and J genes are TRBV7-8 and TRBJ2-2; 9 nucleotides match TRBD2. The CDR3 extends over 15 amino acids. CDR1 and CDR2 from the germline V gene are SGHVS and FQNEAQ. V gave up 5 bases and J gave up 3 bases; unmatched junction bases: 4. DNA of the CDR3: TGTGCCAGCAGCCGGAGCGGGAGGTACACCGGGGAGCTGTTTTTT. Translating it yields CASSRSGRYTGELFF.

This rearrangement joins TRBV5-1 to TRBJ2-1; D not certain. V gave up 5 bases and J gave up 7 bases, with 7 bases separating them. This CDR3 has 11 amino acids. Looked up from germline, CDR1 is SGHRS and CDR2 is YFSETQ. In nucleotides, the CDR3 is TGCGCCAGCAGGTCCAATAATGAGCAGTTCTTC. Residues: CASRSNNEQFF. Drawing the rest from reference TRBV5-1 and TRBJ2-1, the complete variable domain is KAGVTQTPRYLIKTRGQQVTLSCSPISGHRSVSWYQQTPGQGLQFLFEYFSETQRNKGNFPGRFSGRQFSNSRSEMNVSTLELGDSALYLCASRSNNEQFFGPGTRLTVL.

The chain is built from TRBV10-3 and TRBJ2-7; D ambiguous. Looked up from germline, CDR1 is ENHRY and CDR2 is SYGVKD. This CDR3 region has 13 residues. V was trimmed by 8 bases and J by 4 bases, leaving 15 bases between them. In DNA form, the CDR3 reads TGTGCCATCGCCCGGAATGGGCTTTACGAGCAGTACTTC. Translation: CAIARNGLYEQYF.

The V and J genes are TRBV28 and TRBJ1-3, with D uncertain. The CDR3 is 16 amino acids. The V end was cut by 3 bases, the J end by 2 bases, with 14 bases between. Germline CDR1 and CDR2: MDHEN and SYDVKM. The CDR3 bases are TGTGCCAGCAGTTTGTACGGGGAGGGAGCTGGAAACACCATATATTTT. Its translation is CASSLYGEGAGNTIYF.